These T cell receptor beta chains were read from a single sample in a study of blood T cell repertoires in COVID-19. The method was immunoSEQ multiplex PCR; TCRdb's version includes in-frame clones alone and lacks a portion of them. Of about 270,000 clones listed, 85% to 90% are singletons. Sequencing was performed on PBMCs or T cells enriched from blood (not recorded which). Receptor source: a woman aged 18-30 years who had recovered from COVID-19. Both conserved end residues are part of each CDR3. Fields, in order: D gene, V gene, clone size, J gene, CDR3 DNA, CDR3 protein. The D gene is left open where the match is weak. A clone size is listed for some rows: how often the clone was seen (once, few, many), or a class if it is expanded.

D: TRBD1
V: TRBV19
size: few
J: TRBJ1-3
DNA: TGTGCCAGTAGCATACAGGGGGCAGGAAACACCATATATTTT
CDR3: CASSIQGAGNTIYF

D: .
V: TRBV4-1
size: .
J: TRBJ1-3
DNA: TGCGCCAGCAGCCAAGTGCAGGGTTTGAGAAACACCATATATTTT
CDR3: CASSQVQGLRNTIYF

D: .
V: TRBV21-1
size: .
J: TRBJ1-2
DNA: .
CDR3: CASSKVVGQGAVNYGYTF

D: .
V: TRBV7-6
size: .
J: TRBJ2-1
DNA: TGTGCCAGCTCGGCGGGGACCGGGGCAGGGAATGAGCAGTTCTTC
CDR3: CASSAGTGAGNEQFF

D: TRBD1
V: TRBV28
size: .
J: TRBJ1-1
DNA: TGTGCCAGCGGTTCAGGGGGGATGAACACTGAAGCTTTCTTT
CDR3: CASGSGGMNTEAFF

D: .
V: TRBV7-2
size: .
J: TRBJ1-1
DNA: TGTGCCAGCAGCTTAGCTCCAGGGAACACTGAAGCTTTCTTT
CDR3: CASSLAPGNTEAFF

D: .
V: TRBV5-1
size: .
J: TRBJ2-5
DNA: TGCGCCAGCAGCAAGAGACAAGGGGTCCATCAAGAGACCCAGTACTTC
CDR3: CASSKRQGVHQETQYF

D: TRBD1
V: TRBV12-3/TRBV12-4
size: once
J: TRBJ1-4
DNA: TGTGCCAGCAGGACAGGGGCTAATGAAAAACTGTTTTTT
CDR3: CASRTGANEKLFF

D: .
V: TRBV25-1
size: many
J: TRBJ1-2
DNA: TGTGCCAGCAGTGAAAACGCGATCGGCTACACCTTC
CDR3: CASSENAIGYTF

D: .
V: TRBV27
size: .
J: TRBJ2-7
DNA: TGTGCCAGCAGTTTGTCAGGTTACCTCTACGAGCAGTACTTC
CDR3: CASSLSGYLYEQYF

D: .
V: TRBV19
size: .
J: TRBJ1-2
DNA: TGTGCCAGTAGTAAACAGGGACCCCTCACCTTC
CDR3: CASSKQGPLTF

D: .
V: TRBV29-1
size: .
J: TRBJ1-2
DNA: TGCAGCGTTGAGGCCGGGGGAGGCTATGGCTACACCTTC
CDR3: CSVEAGGGYGYTF

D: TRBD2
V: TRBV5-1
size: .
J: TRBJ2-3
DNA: TGCGCCAGCAGCCCCGGACTAGCGGGGGGTGCGGATACGCAGTATTTT
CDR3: CASSPGLAGGADTQYF

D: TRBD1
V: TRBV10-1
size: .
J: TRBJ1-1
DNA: TGCGCCAGCAGGCCCGGGACAGGGAGAACGGGTGAAGCTTTCTTT
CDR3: CASRPGTGRTGEAFF

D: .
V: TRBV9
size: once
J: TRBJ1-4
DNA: TGTGCCAGCAGCGTAGACGGGTACGGCGAAAAACTGTTTTTT
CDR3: CASSVDGYGEKLFF

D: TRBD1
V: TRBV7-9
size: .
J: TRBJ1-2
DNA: TGTGCCAGCAGCCCCCATGACAGGGGCGGCTACACCTTC
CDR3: CASSPHDRGGYTF

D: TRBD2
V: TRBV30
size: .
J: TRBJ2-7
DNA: TGTGCCTGGAGGACCGTAGCGGGGGACTACGAGCAGTACTTC
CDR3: CAWRTVAGDYEQYF

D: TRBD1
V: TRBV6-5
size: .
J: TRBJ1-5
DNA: TGTGCCAGCAGTTCAGACAGGGGAAGGTACCAGCCCCAGCATTTT
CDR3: CASSSDRGRYQPQHF

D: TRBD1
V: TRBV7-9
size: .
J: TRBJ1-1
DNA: TGTGCCAGCAGCTTTACCCCCCTAGGACAGGGGCTTTCCACTGAAGCTTTCTTT
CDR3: CASSFTPLGQGLSTEAFF

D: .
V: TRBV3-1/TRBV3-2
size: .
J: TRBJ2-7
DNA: TGTGCCAGCAGCCCGCTGGAGAGCTCCTACGAGCAGTACTTC
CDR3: CASSPLESSYEQYF

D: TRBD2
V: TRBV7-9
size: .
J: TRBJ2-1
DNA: TGTGCCAGCAGCCAAACCGGGACTAGCGGGGGACCAGCCTACAATGAGCAGTTCTTC
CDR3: CASSQTGTSGGPAYNEQFF

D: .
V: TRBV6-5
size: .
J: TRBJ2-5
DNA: TGTGCCAGCAGTTACTCGATAATACTAGAGACCCAGTACTTC
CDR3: CASSYSIILETQYF

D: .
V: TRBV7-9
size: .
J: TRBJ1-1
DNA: TGTGCCAGCAGCCCCGTATCAGGGGTGAACACTGAAGCTTTCTTT
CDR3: CASSPVSGVNTEAFF

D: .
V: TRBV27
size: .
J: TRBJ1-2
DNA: TGTGCCACCCGGACGGGGGTTAACTATGGCTACACCTTC
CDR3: CATRTGVNYGYTF

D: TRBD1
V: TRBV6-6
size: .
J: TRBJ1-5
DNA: TGTGCCAGCAGTCAGGGACAGGGCCTGGGTCAGCCCCAGCATTTT
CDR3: CASSQGQGLGQPQHF

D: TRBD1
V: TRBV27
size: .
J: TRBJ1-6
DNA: TGTGCCAGCAGAAGGGTCACAGGGGGTTTTTCACCCCTCCACTTT
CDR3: CASRRVTGGFSPLHF

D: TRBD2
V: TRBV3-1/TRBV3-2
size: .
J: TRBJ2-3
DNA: TGTGCCAGCAGCCAAGATACTAGCGGGGGGGCCCCCTCAGCAGATACGCAGTATTTT
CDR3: CASSQDTSGGAPSADTQYF

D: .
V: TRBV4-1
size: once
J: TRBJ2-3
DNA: TGCGCCAGCAGCCAAGATCGGGCGGGGATGGATACGCAGTATTTT
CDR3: CASSQDRAGMDTQYF

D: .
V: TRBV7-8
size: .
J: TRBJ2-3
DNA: TGTGCCAGCAGCTTAGGCAGGTGGTTCACAGATACGCAGTATTTT
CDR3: CASSLGRWFTDTQYF

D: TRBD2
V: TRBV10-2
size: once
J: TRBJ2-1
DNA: TGCGCCAGCAAGGTGCTTAGCGGGGTTTCCTACAATGAGCAGTTCTTC
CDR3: CASKVLSGVSYNEQFF

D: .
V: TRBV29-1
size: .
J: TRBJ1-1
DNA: TGCAGCGTTGAAGCCCGGTGGAACACTGAAGCTTTCTTT
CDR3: CSVEARWNTEAFF

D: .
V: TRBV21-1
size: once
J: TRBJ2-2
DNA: TGTGCCAGCAGTCCAGCCGGACAGGGATGGTTGTTAGCCGGGGAGCTGTTTTTT
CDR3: CASSPAGQGWLLAGELFF

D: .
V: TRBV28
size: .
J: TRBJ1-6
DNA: TGTGCCAGCAGTTCAGGGAACTATAATTCACCCCTCCACTTT
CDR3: CASSSGNYNSPLHF

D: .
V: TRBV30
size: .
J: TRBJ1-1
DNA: TGTGCCTGGATCTCCCTAGAAGCTTTCTTT
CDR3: CAWISLEAFF

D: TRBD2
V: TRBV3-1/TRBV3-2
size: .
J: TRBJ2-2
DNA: TGTGCCAGCAGCTTACAGCGGGGGTCGAACACCGGGGAGCTGTTTTTT
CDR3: CASSLQRGSNTGELFF

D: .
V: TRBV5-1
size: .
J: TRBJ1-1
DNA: TGCGCCAGCAGCTTGGGGCAGATTAACACTGAAGCTTTCTTT
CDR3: CASSLGQINTEAFF

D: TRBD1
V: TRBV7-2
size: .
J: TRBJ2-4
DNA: TGTGCCAGCAGCTTAGGAGACAGGGCAGAAAACATTCAGTACTTC
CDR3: CASSLGDRAENIQYF

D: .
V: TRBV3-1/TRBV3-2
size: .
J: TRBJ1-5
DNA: TGTGCCAGCAGCCAAGGGTGGGGGGGAGACAATCAGCCCCAGCATTTT
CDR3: CASSQGWGGDNQPQHF

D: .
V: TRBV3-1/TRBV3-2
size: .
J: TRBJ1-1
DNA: TGTGCCAGCAGCCAAGACGGGCGGGGGAAGGGGTACACTGAAGCTTTCTTT
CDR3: CASSQDGRGKGYTEAFF

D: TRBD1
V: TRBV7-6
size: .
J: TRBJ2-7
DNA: TGTGCCAGCAGCTACCGGGACAGCTCCTACGAGCAGTACTTC
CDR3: CASSYRDSSYEQYF

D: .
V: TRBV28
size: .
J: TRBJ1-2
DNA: TGTGCCAGCAGTATACCGTGGGCTCTTGGCTACACCTTC
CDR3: CASSIPWALGYTF

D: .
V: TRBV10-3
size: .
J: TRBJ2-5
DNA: TGTGCCATCAGTGGCGGGGAGACCCAGTACTTC
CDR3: CAISGGETQYF

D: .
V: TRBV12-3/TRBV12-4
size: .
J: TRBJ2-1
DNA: TGTGCCAGCAGCCTGGCGGGAAACAATGAGCAGTTCTTC
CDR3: CASSLAGNNEQFF